The 3 T cell receptor beta chains presented below share a single source sample, sequenced in a study of T cell responses to AZD1222 COVID-19 vaccine. Sequencing was performed with immunoSEQ multiplex PCR; in TCRdb, only in-frame clones are kept and a portion is missing. Of 110,000 to 150,000 clones in the sample, under 95% are singletons; the top ten hold roughly 9.1%. The specimen was peripheral blood, collected on day 0 of AZD1222 vaccination. The source of these receptors is an adult in good health.

This clone was counted once. The chain uses TRBV7-9 and TRBJ1-2; 7 bases line up with TRBD1. With 5 bases clipped from V and 4 bases from J, the junction kept 7 bases outside the gene matches. The CDR3 runs 14 residues. Germline CDR1 reads SEHNR; CDR2 reads FQNEAQ (reference sequence). The CDR3 coding sequence is TGTGCCAGCAGCACTCAGGGGGGACCCTATGGCTACACCTTC. Protein product: CASSTQGGPYGYTF. The variable domain in full, with the rest retrieved from reference TRBV7-9 and TRBJ1-2, is DTGVSQNPRHKITKRGQNVTFRCDPISEHNRLYWYRQTLGQGPEFLTYFQNEAQLEKSRLLSDRFSAERPKGSFSTLEIQRTEQGDSAMYLCASSTQGGPYGYTFGSGTRLTVV.

This chain uses TRBV6-5 with TRBJ1-2; D gene ambiguous. Between the trimmed V and J ends, which lost 6 bases and 4 bases, there was a span of 15 bases. The CDR3 has 14 residues. Germline V CDR1 and CDR2: MNHEY, SVGAGI. The CDR3 region is CASSLGFIGYGYTF. In nucleotides, the CDR3 is TGTGCCAGCAGCCTAGGGTTTATCGGCTATGGCTACACCTTC.

Turning to this clone: Other nucleotide sequences in the sample specify the same CDR3. CDR3 in DNA: TGTGCCTGGTCATACACCGGGGAGCTGTTTTTT. It is translated as CAWSYTGELFF. V usage is TRBV30 and J usage is TRBJ2-2, with D hard to call. CDR3 length: 11 amino acids. CDR1 and CDR2 (germline): GTSNPN, SVGIG (reference sequence). V dropped 5 bases and J dropped 3 bases, with 4 bases sitting between them.